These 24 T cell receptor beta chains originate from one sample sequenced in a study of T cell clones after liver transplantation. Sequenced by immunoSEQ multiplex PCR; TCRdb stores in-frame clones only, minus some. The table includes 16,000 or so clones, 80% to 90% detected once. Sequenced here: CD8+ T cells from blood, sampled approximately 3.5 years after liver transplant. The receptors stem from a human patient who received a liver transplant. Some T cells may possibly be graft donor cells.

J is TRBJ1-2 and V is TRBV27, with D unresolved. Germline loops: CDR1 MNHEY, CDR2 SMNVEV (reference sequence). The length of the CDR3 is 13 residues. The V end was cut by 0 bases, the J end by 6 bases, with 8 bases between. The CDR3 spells CASSLSSRNGYTF. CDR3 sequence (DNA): TGTGCCAGCAGTTTATCCTCCAGGAATGGCTACACCTTC.

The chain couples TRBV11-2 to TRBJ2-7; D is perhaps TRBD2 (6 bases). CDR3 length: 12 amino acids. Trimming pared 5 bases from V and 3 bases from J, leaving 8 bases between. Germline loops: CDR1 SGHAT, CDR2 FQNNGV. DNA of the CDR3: TGTGCCAGCAGCCGGGAGAGCTACGAGCAGTACTTC. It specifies CASSRESYEQYF.

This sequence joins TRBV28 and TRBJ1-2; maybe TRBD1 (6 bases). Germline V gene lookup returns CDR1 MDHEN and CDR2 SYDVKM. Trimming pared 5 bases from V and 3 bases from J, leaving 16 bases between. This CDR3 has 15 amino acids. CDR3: CASSPRGARYYGYTF. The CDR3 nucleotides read TGTGCCAGCAGTCCCAGGGGAGCCCGCTACTATGGCTACACCTTC.

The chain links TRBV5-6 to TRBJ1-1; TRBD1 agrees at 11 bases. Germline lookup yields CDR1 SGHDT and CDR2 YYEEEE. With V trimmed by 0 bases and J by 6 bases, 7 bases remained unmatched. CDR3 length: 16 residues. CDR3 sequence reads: CASSLEGQGVLAEAFF. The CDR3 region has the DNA TGTGCCAGCAGCTTGGAGGGACAGGGGGTTCTAGCTGAAGCTTTCTTT.

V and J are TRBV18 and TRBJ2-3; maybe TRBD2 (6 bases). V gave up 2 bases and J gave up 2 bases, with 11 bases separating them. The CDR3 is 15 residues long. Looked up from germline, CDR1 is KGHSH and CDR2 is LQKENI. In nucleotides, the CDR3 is TGTGCCAGCTCACCAGGAGGGCCTTCCACAGATACGCAGTATTTT. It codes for CASSPGGPSTDTQYF.

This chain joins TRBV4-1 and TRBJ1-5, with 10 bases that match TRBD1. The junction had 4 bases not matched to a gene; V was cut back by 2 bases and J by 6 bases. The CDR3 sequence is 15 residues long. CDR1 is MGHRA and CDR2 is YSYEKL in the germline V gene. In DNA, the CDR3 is TGCGCCAGCAGCCAATTCGGGACAGGGGCTCAGCCCCAGCATTTT. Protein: CASSQFGTGAQPQHF.

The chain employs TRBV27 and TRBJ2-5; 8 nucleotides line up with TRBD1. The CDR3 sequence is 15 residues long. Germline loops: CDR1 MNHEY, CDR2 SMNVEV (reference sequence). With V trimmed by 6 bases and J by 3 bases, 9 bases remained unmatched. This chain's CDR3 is CASSQFGQGKETQYF. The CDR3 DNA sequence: TGTGCCAGCAGCCAATTTGGACAGGGAAAAGAGACCCAGTACTTC.

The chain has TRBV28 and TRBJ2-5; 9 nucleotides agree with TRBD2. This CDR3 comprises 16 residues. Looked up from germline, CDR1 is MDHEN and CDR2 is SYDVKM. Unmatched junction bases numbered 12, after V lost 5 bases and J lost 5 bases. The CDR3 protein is CASSLGLAKVRETQYF. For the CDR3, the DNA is TGTGCCAGCAGTCTAGGACTAGCGAAGGTTAGGGAGACCCAGTACTTC.

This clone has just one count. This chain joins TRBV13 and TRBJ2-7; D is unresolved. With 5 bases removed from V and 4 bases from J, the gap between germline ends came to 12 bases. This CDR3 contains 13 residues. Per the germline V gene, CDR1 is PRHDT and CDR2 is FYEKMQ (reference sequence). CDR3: CASSTVDGYEQYF. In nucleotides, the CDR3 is TGTGCCAGCAGCACTGTTGACGGGTACGAGCAGTACTTC.

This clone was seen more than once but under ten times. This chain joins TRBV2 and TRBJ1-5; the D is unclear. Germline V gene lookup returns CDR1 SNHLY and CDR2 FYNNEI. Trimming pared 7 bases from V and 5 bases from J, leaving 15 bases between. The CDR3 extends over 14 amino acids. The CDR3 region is CASNIDKEYQPQHF. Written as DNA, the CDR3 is TGTGCCAGCAACATCGACAAGGAGTATCAGCCCCAGCATTTT.

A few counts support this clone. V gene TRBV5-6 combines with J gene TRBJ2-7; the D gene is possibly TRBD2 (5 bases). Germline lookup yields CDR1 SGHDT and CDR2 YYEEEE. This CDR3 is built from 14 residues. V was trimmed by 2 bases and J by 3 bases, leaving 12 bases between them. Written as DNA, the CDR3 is TGTGCCAGCAGCTTAACTAGTTCATACTACGAGCAGTACTTC. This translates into CASSLTSSYYEQYF.

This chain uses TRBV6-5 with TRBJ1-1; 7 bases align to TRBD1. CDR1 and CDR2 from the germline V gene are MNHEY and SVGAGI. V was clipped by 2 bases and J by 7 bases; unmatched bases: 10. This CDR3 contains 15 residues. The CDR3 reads CASSYTPGGLNEAFF. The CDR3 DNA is TGTGCCAGCAGTTACACCCCAGGGGGTTTAAATGAAGCTTTCTTT.

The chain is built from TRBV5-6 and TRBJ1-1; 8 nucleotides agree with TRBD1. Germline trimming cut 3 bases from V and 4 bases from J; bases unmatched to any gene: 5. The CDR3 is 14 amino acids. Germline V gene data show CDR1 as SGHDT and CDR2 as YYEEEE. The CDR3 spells CASSSTGVGTEAFF. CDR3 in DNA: TGTGCCAGCAGCTCGACAGGGGTTGGCACTGAAGCTTTCTTT.

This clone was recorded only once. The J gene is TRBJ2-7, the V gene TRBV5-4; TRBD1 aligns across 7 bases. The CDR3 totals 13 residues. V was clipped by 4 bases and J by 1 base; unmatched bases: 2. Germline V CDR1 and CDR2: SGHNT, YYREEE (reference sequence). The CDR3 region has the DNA TGTGCCAGCAGCGGGGACAGTTCCTACGAGCAGTACTTC. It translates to CASSGDSSYEQYF.

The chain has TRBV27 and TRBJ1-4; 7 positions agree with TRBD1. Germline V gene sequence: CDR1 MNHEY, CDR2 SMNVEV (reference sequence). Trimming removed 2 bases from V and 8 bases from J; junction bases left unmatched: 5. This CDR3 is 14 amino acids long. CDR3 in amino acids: CASSLRDSREKLFF. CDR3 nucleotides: TGTGCCAGCAGTTTACGGGACAGCAGAGAAAAACTGTTTTTT.

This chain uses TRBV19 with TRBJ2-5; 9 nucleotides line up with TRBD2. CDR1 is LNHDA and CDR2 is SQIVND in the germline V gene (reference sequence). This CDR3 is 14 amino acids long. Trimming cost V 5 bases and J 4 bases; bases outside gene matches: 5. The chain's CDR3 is CASSWAGGRETQYF. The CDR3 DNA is TGTGCCAGTAGTTGGGCGGGAGGGAGAGAGACCCAGTACTTC.

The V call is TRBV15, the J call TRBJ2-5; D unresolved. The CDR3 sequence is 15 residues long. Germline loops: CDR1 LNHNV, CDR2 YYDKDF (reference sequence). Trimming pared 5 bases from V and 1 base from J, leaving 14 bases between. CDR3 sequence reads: CATSHEALLQETQYF. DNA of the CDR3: TGTGCCACCAGCCACGAGGCATTACTCCAAGAGACCCAGTACTTC.

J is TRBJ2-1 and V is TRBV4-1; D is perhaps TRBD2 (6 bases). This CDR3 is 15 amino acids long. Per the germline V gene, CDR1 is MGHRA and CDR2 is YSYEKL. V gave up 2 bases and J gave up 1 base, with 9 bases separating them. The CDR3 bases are TGCGCCAGCAGCCAAACCGGGACTTCCTACAATGAGCAGTTCTTC. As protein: CASSQTGTSYNEQFF.

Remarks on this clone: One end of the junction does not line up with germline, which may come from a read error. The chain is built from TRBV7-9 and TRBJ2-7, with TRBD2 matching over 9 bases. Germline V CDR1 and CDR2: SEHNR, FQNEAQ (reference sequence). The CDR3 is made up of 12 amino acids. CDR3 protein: CASSLGGTSWDF. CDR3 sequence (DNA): TGTGCCAGCAGCTTAGGGGGGACTAGCTGGGACTTC. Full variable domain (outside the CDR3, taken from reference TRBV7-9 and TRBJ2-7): DTGVSQNPRHKITKRGQNVTFRCDPISEHNRLYWYRQTLGQGPEFLTYFQNEAQLEKSRLLSDRFSAERPKGSFSTLEIQRTEQGDSAMYLCASSLGGTSWDFGPGTRLTVT.

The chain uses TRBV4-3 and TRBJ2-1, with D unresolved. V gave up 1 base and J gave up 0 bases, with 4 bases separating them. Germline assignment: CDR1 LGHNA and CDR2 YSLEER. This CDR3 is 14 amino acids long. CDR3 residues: CASSQGGSYNEQFF. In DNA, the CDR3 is TGCGCCAGCAGCCAAGGCGGCTCCTACAATGAGCAGTTCTTC.

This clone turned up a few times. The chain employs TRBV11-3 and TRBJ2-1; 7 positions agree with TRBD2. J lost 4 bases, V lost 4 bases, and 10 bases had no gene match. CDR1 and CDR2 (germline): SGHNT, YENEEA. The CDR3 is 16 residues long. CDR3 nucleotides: TGTGCCAGCAGCTCATCGTTCCGGGACTATTACAATGAGCAGTTCTTC. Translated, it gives CASSSSFRDYYNEQFF.

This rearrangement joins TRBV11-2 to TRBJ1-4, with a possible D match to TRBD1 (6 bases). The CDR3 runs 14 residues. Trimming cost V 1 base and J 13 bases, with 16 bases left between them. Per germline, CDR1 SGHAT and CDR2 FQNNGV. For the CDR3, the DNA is TGTGCCAGCAGCTTAGTAGGAACAGGGTCGGCACTGTTTTTT. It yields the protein CASSLVGTGSALFF.

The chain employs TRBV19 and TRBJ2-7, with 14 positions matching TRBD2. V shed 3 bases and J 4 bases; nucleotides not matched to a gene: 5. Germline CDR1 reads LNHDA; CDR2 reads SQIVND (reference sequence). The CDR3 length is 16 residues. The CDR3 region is CASSMGLAGAGYEQYF. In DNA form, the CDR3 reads TGTGCCAGTAGTATGGGACTAGCGGGGGCCGGTTACGAGCAGTACTTC.

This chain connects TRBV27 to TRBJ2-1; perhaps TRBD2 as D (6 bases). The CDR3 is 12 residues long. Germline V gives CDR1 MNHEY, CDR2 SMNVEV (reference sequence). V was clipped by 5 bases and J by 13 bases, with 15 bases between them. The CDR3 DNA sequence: TGTGCCAGCAGTATCGGCGGGACGCCTCAGTTCTTC. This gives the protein CASSIGGTPQFF.